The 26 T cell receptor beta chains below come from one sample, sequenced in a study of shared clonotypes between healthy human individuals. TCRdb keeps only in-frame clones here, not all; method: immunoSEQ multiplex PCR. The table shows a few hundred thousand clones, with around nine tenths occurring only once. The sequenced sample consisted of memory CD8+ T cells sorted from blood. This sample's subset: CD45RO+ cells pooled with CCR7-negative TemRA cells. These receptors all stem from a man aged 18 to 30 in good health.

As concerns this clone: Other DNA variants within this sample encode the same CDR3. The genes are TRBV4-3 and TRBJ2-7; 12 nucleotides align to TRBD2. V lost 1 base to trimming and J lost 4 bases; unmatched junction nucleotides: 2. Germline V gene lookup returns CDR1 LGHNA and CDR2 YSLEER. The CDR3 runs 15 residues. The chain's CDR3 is CASSQGLAGVYEQYF. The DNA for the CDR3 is TGCGCCAGCAGCCAAGGACTAGCGGGGGTATACGAGCAGTACTTC.

This CDR3 reads CASSLTGEGRGEQYF. In nucleotides, the CDR3 is TGTGCCAGCAGCTTAACGGGGGAGGGCCGGGGCGAGCAGTACTTC. This chain links TRBV7-9 with TRBJ2-7, with 7 bases aligning to TRBD2. Losses at the gene ends were 2 bases for V and 6 bases for J; bases not matched to a gene: 10. The germline V gene encodes CDR1 SEHNR and CDR2 FQNEAQ (reference sequence). The CDR3 loop spans 15 amino acids.

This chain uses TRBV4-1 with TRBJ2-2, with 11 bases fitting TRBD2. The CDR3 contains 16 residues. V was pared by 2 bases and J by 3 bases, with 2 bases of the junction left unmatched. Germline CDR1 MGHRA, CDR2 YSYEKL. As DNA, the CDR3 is TGCGCCAGCAGCCAAACGGGACTAGCGGACACCGGGGAGCTGTTTTTT. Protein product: CASSQTGLADTGELFF.

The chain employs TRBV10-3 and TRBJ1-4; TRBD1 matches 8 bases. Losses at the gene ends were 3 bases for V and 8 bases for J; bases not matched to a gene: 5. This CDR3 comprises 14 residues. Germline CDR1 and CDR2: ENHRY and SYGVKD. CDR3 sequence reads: CAISDDRGGEKLFF. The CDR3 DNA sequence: TGTGCCATCAGTGACGACAGGGGAGGAGAAAAACTGTTTTTT.

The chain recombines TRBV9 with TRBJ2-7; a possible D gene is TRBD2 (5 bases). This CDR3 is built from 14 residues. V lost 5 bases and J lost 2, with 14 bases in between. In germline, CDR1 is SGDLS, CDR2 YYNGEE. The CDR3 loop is CASSSGGSTYEQYF. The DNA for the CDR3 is TGTGCCAGCAGTAGTGGCGGGTCTACCTACGAGCAGTACTTC.

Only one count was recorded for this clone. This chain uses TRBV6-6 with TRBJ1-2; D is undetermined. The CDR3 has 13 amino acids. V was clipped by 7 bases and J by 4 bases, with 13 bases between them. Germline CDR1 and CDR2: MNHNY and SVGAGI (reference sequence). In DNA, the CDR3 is TGTGCCAGCACCCAGACCTCCCCCTATGGCTACACCTTC. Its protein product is CASTQTSPYGYTF.

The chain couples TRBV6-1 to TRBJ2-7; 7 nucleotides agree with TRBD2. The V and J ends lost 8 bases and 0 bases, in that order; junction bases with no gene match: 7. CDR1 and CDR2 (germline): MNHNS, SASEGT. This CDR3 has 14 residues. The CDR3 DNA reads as TGTGCCAGCTGGGCCCGGGGGGACTCCTACGAGCAGTACTTC. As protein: CASWARGDSYEQYF.

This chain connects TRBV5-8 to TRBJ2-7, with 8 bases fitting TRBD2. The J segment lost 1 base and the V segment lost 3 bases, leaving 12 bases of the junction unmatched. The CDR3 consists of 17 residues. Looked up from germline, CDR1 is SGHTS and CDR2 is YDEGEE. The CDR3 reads CASSSKFSGEWSYEQYF. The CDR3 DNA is TGTGCCAGCAGCTCGAAGTTTAGCGGGGAGTGGTCCTACGAGCAGTACTTC. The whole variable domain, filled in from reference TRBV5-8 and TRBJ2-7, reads EAGVTQSPTHLIKTRGQQATLRCSPISGHTSVYWYQQALGLGLQFLLWYDEGEERNRGNFPPRFSGRQFPNYSSELNVNALELEDSALYLCASSSKFSGEWSYEQYFGPGTRLTVT.

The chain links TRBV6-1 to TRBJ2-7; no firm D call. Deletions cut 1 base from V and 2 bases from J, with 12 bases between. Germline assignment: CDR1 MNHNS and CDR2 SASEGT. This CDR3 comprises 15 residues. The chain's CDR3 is CASSEGGHGTYEQYF. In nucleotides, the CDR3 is TGTGCCAGCAGTGAAGGTGGGCATGGGACCTACGAGCAGTACTTC.

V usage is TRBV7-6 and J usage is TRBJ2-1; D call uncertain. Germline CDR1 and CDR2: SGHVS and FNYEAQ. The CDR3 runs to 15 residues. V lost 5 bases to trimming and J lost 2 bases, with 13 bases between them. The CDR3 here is CASSPLGPTYNEQFF. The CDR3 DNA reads TGTGCCAGCAGCCCACTTGGCCCCACCTACAATGAGCAGTTCTTC. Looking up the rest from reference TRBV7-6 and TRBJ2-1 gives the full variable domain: GAGVSQSPRYKVTKRGQDVALRCDPISGHVSLYWYRQALGQGPEFLTYFNYEAQQDKSGLPNDRFSAERPEGSISTLTIQRTEQRDSAMYRCASSPLGPTYNEQFFGPGTRLTVL.

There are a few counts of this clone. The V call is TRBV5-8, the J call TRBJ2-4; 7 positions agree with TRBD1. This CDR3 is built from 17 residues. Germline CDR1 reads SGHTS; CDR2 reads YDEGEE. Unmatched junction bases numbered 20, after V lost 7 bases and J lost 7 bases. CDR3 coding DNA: TGTGCCAGCTGTACGGGACAGCGAGTAGGGGCGAACAACATTCAGTACTTC. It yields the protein CASCTGQRVGANNIQYF.

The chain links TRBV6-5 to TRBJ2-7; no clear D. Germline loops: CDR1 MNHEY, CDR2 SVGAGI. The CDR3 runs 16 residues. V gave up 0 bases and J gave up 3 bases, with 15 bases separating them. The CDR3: CASSYSIGQAYYEQYF. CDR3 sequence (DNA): TGTGCCAGCAGTTACTCGATAGGGCAGGCGTACTACGAGCAGTACTTC.

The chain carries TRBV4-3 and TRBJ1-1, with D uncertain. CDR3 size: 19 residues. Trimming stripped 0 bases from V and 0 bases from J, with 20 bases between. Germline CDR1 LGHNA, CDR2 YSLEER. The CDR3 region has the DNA TGCGCCAGCAGCCAAGACCTGGGTTTAGTGGGTCAGTTGAACACTGAAGCTTTCTTT. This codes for CASSQDLGLVGQLNTEAFF.

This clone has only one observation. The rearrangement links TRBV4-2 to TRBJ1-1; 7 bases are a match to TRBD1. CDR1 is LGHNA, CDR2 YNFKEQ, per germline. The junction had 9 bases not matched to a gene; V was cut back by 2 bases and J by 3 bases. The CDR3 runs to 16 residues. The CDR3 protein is CASSQPRTGADTEAFF. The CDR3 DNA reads TGTGCCAGCAGCCAACCACGAACAGGGGCGGACACTGAAGCTTTCTTT.

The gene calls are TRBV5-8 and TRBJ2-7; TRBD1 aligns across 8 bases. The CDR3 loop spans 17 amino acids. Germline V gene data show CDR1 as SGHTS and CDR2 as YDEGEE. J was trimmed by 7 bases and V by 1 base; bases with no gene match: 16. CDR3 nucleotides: TGTGCCAGCAGCTTGCCCCGGGAGACAGGGGCCCTGGGGGAGCAGTACTTC. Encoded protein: CASSLPRETGALGEQYF.

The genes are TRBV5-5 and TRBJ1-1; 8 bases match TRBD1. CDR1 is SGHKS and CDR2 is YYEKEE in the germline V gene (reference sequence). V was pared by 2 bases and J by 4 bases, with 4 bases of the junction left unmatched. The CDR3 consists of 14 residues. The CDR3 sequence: CASSFFTGGTEAFF. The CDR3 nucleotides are TGTGCCAGCAGCTTCTTTACAGGGGGCACTGAAGCTTTCTTT.

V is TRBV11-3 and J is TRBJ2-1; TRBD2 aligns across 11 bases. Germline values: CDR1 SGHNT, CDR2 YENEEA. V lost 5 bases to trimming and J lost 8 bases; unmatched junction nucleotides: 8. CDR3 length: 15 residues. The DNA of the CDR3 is TGTGCCAGCAGCCCCCGGGGACTAGCGGTAGATGAGCAGTTCTTC. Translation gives CASSPRGLAVDEQFF.

CDR3 region: CASNIQGNGEKLFF. The CDR3 coding sequence is TGTGCCAGTAACATACAGGGGAATGGAGAAAAACTGTTTTTT. The chain links TRBV19 to TRBJ1-4, with 7 positions matching TRBD1. V was pared by 7 bases and J by 8 bases, with 10 bases of the junction left unmatched. CDR3 length: 14 residues. CDR1 and CDR2 (germline): LNHDA, SQIVND (reference sequence).

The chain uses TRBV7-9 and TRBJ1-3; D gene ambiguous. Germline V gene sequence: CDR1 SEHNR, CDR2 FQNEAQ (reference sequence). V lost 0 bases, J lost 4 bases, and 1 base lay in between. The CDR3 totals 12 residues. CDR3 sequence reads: CASSLAGNTIYF. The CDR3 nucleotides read TGTGCCAGCAGCTTAGCAGGAAACACCATATATTTT.

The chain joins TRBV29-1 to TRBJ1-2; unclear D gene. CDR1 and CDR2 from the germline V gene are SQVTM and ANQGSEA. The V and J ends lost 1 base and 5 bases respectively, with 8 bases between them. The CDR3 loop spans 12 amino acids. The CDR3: CSVEGEWYGYTF. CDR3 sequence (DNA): TGCAGCGTTGAAGGGGAATGGTATGGCTACACCTTC.

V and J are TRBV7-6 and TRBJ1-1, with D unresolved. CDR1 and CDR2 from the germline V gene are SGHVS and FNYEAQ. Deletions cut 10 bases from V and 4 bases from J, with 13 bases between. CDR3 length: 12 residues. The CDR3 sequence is CATKALGTEAFF. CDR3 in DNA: TGTGCCACCAAGGCCCTGGGCACTGAAGCTTTCTTT.

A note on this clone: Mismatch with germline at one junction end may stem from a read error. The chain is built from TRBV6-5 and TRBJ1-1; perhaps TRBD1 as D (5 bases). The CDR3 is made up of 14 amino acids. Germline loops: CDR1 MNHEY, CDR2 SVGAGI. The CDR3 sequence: CASSFREGNSEAFF. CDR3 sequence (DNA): TGTGCCAGCAGTTTCCGGGAGGGGAACTCTGAAGCTTTCTTT.

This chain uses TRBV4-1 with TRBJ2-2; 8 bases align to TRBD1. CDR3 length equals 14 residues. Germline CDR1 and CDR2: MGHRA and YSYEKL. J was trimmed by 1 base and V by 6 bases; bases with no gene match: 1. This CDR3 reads CASRGTGNTGELFF. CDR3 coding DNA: TGCGCCAGCAGAGGGACAGGGAACACCGGGGAGCTGTTTTTT.

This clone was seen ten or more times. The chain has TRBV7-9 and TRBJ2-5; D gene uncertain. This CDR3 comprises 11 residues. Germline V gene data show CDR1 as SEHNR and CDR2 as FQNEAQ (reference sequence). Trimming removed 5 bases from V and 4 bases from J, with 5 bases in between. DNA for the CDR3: TGTGCCAGCAGCCGAGCAGAGACCCAGTACTTC. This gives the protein CASSRAETQYF.

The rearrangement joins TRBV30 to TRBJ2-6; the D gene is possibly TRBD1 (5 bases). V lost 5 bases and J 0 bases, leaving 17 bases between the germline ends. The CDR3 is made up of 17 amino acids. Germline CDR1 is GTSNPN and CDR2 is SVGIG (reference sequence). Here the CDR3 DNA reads TGTGCCTGGGGTGACAGTGTTGCCGTCTCTGGGGCCAACGTCCTGACTTTC. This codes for CAWGDSVAVSGANVLTF. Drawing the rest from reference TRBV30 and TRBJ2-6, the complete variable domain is SQTIHQWPATLVQPVGSPLSLECTVEGTSNPNLYWYRQAAGRGLQLLFYSVGIGQISSEVPQNLSASRPQDRQFILSSKKLLLSDSGFYLCAWGDSVAVSGANVLTFGAGSRLTVL.

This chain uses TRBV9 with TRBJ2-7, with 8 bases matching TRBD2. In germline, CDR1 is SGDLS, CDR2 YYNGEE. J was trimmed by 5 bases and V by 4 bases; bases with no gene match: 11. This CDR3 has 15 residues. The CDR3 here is CASSPLGLALHEQYF. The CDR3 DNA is TGTGCCAGCAGCCCTCTCGGACTAGCTCTCCACGAGCAGTACTTC.